This TCR beta chain was obtained from a study of beta chain features in type 1 diabetes (dated by TCRdb to 2016 to 2019). Broadly, across the study: No differences in mean age, gender distribution, total cell number or subset yield were found between patients and healthy donors. A total of 90 million to 140 million sorted cells were examined across all samples, and RNA yield correlated strongly with the number of cells per subset. The study compared TCRB repertoires of sorted circulating CD4+ T cell subsets between recently diagnosed type 1 diabetes patients and matched healthy donors. Regulatory and stem cell-like memory subsets were isolated from only 8 patients and about 8 healthy donors, whereas naive and central memory subsets came from all 30 or so donors.

With respect to this clone: The clone's antigen remains unknown. Nothing much larger sits one base from this clone, and base qualities are not available.

Trimming at the junction amounts to 1 base on V and 4 bases on J, and the germline ends lie 4 bases apart. The germline V gene specifies MGHDK as CDR1 and SYGVNS as CDR2. The CDR3 holds 13 amino acids from the cysteine to the phenylalanine. Only the CDR3 portion is preserved as DNA: 39 bases, with reading frame beginning at the first base. All of the isolated RNA was reverse transcribed with the High Capacity cDNA Reverse Transcription Kit, so expressed TCRB transcripts were sequenced. Deep immunoSEQ sequencing was performed on naive, central memory and regulatory T cell samples, with an average of approximately 4 million total reads per sample. Sorted cells were lysed in RLT buffer, and RNA was extracted using DNase-treated RNeasy Micro or Mini kits according to cell number. Each cell subset was processed on its own to prevent cross-contamination, while patient and healthy donor samples were processed together. TCRB sequences were amplified from cDNA with the immunoSEQ multiplex PCR, producing 87-bp fragments spanning the CDR3 region. Sequencing of the amplicons was done on the Illumina HiSeq platform. As for the original processing: PCR bias was corrected computationally using synthetic template baselines, and reads within Hamming distance 2 were collapsed, with unmergeable singletons discarded. Reads were aligned against IMGT to assign V, D and J genes, CDR3 length and insertions or deletions at six rearrangement sites. Within each subset, clonotype counts were normalized to sorted cell number, and only after that were true diversity and Gini coefficients computed with the tcR R package. Repertoire sharing was quantified using the overlap coefficient calculated on TCRB nucleotide sequences. Out-of-frame TCRB sequences from naive cells were analyzed to stand in for the pre-selection repertoire. TCRdb retrieved this table from immuneACCESS and kept in-frame rearrangements only. Not all clones are present; in checked studies, unresolved V genes account for under half, and no reason is known for the remainder. Clonal size and the V and J genes are those of that table, whereas D and trimming came from the DNA. The sample table records about half a million clones; 30% of these occur just once. 0.05% to 0.07% of the sample belongs to the ten largest clones.

Each donor gave one peripheral blood draw, about 110 mL on average, collected into heparinised tubes. Using a panel that included CD45RO, CCR7, CD25, CD127, CD95 and CD27, naive, central memory, regulatory and stem cell-like memory CD4+ T cells were sorted on a BD FACSAria II. All sorted populations exceeded 95% purity. Right away, PBMCs were isolated by Lymphoprep density gradient centrifugation and were stained directly, with no culture step. To minimize batch effects, samples were stained and sorted in pairs, one healthy donor with one patient per experiment. Overall results and qualifications from the work: Because the HLA sub-analyses included only small numbers of individuals, any influence of HLA type on TCRB rearrangement was left unresolved. PCR might favor shorter templates, but patient and control samples were amplified and corrected together, so any skew would affect both groups equally. Patients with type 1 diabetes made fewer insertions and deleted more nucleotides at VDJ recombination sites, implying thymic rearrangement abnormalities. In all four CD4+ subsets, TCRB CDR3 length was moderately but significantly shorter in type 1 diabetes patients. Sequencing cDNA rather than genomic DNA could over-represent highly expressing activated cells, although activation and CD3 levels did not differ between groups. Naive, central memory and regulatory TCRB repertoires appeared to be more alike among patients than among healthy donors.

The sequence was collected from a man between 18 and 29 years old in good health. Sequencing input: naive CD4+ T cells from blood. Reading the label with the study, this specimen's cell subset or site is: true naive CD4+ T cells. This receptor chain uses TRBV25-1 and TRBJ2-2; too little of a D gene remains to name it. The CDR3 protein sequence reads: CASSELGTGELFF. The DNA sequence is TGTGCCAGCAGTGAATTGGGCACCGGGGAGCTGTTTTTT.